The following is a T cell receptor beta chain sequence with its context. Under the authors' procedure: Nucleated cell counts were estimated from reference gene primer amplification. TCRdb's table, derived via immunoSEQ multiplex PCR, lists solely in-frame clones and lacks some. The DNA was the basis for D and trimming; V, J and clone size are from that table. The sample yields 250,000 to 300,000 clones, over 75% seen once. The record originates from a study of blood T cell repertoires in COVID-19. Looking at the study overall: Acute and convalescent COVID-19 specimens originated in the United States, Italy and Spain. Sample material is recorded as cDNA or gDNA derived from T cells, B-cell-depleted T cells, or PBMCs.

V shed 4 bases and J 1 base; nucleotides not matched to a gene: 9. Germline lookup yields CDR1 SGHRS and CDR2 YFSETQ. CDR3 size: 16 residues. Sequenced input: peripheral blood. The receptor's source is a woman aged 70-85 years with acute or convalescent COVID-19. The rearrangement uses TRBV5-1 and TRBJ2-3; 7 bases fit TRBD2. CDR3 in amino acids: CASSPRGAGGTDTQYF. For the CDR3, the DNA is TGCGCCAGCAGCCCCCGCGGGGCGGGGGGCACAGATACGCAGTATTTT.